The T cell receptor (beta chain) described here comes from a study of pediatric ulcerative colitis. Study-wide results and caveats: A couple of patients' blood samples yielded substantially fewer templates. Compared with controls, ulcerative colitis showed greater blood-rectum clone sharing.

Points on this clone: Its antigen is not known.

At colonoscopy, a blood sample was also collected. CDR3 length: 14 residues. J was trimmed by 5 bases and V by 10 bases; bases with no gene match: 12. Germline V gene sequence: CDR1 SGHTA, CDR2 FQGNSA. Data came from immunoSEQ multiplex PCR; TCRdb stores just in-frame clones and leaves some out. Among 57,000 or so clones, 80% to 90% were seen once, and the ten largest hold approximately 1.5%. The sequence came from a boy between 10 and 17 years old who was a control in a study of pediatric ulcerative colitis. Sequences were obtained from blood. V is TRBV7-2 and J is TRBJ2-3; 7 nucleotides match TRBD2. The CDR3 DNA reads as TGTGCCACCACGGCGGCGGGAGTCATAGATACGCAGTATTTT. It encodes CATTAAGVIDTQYF.